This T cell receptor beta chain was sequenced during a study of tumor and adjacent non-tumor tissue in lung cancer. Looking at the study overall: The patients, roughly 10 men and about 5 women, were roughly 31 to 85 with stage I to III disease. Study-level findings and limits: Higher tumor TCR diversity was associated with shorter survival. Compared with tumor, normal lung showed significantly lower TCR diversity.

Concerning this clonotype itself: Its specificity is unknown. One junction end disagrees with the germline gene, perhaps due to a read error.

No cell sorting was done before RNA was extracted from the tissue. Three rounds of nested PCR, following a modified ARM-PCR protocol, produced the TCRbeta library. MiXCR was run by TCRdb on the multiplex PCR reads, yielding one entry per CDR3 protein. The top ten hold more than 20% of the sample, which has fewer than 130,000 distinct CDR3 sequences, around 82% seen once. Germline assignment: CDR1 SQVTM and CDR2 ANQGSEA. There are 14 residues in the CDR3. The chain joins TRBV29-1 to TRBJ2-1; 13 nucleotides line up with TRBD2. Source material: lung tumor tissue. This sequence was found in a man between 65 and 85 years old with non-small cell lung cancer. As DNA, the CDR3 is TGCAGCGTTGGACTAGCGGGAGGTTCCAATGAGCAGTTGTTC. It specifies CSVGLAGGSNEQLF.